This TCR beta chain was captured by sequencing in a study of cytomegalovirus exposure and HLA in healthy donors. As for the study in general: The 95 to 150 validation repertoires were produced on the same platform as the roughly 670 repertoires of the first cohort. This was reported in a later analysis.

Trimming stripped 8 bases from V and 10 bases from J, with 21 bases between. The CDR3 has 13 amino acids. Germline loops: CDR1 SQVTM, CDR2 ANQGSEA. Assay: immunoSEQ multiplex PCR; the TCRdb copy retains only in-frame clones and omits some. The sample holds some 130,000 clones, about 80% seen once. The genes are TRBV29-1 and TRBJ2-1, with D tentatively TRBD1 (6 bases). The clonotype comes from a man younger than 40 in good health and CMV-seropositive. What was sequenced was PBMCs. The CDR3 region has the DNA TGCAGCTGCCTCACAGGGAAGGGTGGGGAGCAGTTCTTC. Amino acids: CSCLTGKGGEQFF.